This TCR beta chain was captured by sequencing in a study of blood T cell repertoires in COVID-19. At the level of the study: Material from acute and convalescent COVID-19 was sourced from the United States, Italy and Spain.

Trimming took 6 bases from V and 0 from J; bases not matched to a gene: 3. CDR3 size: 14 residues. The V gene's germline CDR1 is MRHNA and CDR2 SNTAGT. This clone was seen only a few times. Only in-frame clones appear in the TCRdb table, and some are missing; sequencing was by immunoSEQ multiplex PCR. The repertoire holds some 350,000 clones, with 90% as singletons. The chain joins TRBV6-4 to TRBJ2-3; TRBD2 agrees at 7 bases. This TCR came from a man between 18 and 29 years old with active or convalescent COVID-19. The sequenced material came from peripheral blood. CDR3 sequence: CASSSGTSTDTQYF. The CDR3 bases are TGTGCCAGCAGCAGCGGGACTAGCACAGATACGCAGTATTTT.